The TCR beta chain described here comes from a study of cytomegalovirus exposure and HLA in healthy donors. Note on this clone: The antigen remains unidentified.

PCR used 60 Vbeta primers and 13 Jbeta primers. Assay used: immunoSEQ multiplex PCR; TCRdb lists only in-frame clones, some missing. There are around 84,000 clones in the sample, with about 4.2% held by the top ten. Study-wide points: Reports credit the classifier with highly specific, highly sensitive diagnosis of cytomegalovirus status. It emerged from a later analysis that several of the most significant clusters appeared to be linked to common viral pathogens. Highly shared variants forming one cluster were likely a sequencing artifact. As a later analysis revealed, the rate of TCR association differed by HLA locus, with DRB1 most and HLA-C fewest.

The sample taken for sequencing was PBMCs. This clonotype originated in a man younger than 45 in good health and CMV-seronegative.

CDR3 region: CASSLYRGGYTF. The DNA of the CDR3 is TGTGCCAGCAGTTTATACAGGGGAGGCTACACCTTC. J is TRBJ1-2 and V is TRBV28; 7 nucleotides agree with TRBD1. This CDR3 comprises 12 residues. Trimming at V came to 1 base and at J to 8 bases, leaving 1 base not matched to a gene. Germline CDR1 reads MDHEN; CDR2 reads SYDVKM.